These 9 T cell receptor beta chains were all obtained from the same sample, sequenced in a study of radiotherapy plus CTLA-4 blockade in lung cancer. The repertoire was sequenced with immunoSEQ multiplex PCR; TCRdb's copy has only in-frame clones and lacks some. The data contain approximately 83,000 clones, around 79% of them singletons. The sample was peripheral blood, taken from a patient treated with radiotherapy plus ipilimumab. The receptors here all came from a human donor with non-small cell lung cancer who had a partial response to radiotherapy plus ipilimumab. Some clones in this sample may be carry-over from other donors' samples.

This clone appeared a few times. The V gene is TRBV29-1, the J gene TRBJ2-1; 11 bases align to TRBD2. The CDR3 loop spans 14 amino acids. Germline CDR1 SQVTM, CDR2 ANQGSEA. With V trimmed by 7 bases and J by 4 bases, 6 bases remained unmatched. The CDR3 is CSGKGLADYNEQFF. The CDR3 nucleotides read TGCAGCGGGAAGGGACTAGCGGATTACAATGAGCAGTTCTTC.

This CDR3 is CASSQGAGRNEKLFF. The CDR3 DNA is TGCGCCAGCAGCCAAGGGGCCGGGAGGAATGAAAAACTGTTTTTT. The chain combines TRBV4-3 with TRBJ1-4; no definite D call. Trimming left V 1 base short and J 5 bases short, with 11 bases between. This CDR3 region has 15 residues. Germline V gives CDR1 LGHNA, CDR2 YSLEER.

The chain couples TRBV28 to TRBJ1-3; D gene uncertain. V was clipped by 5 bases and J by 0 bases, with 8 bases between them. Germline assignment: CDR1 MDHEN and CDR2 SYDVKM. CDR3 length equals 14 residues. The CDR3 here is CASSLRHSGNTIYF. CDR3 nucleotides: TGTGCCAGCAGTCTCCGACACTCTGGAAACACCATATATTTT.

The chain combines TRBV28 with TRBJ1-2; D is perhaps TRBD1 (5 bases). Germline V gives CDR1 MDHEN, CDR2 SYDVKM. This CDR3 has 11 amino acids. V was pared by 8 bases and J by 2 bases, with 6 bases between. CDR3 sequence reads: CASRQNYGYTF. The CDR3 nucleotides are TGTGCCAGCCGACAGAACTATGGCTACACCTTC.

V and J are TRBV11-3 and TRBJ2-1; TRBD1 aligns across 10 bases. The germline gives CDR1 SGHNT, CDR2 YENEEA. The CDR3 has 15 residues. V shed 5 bases and J 3 bases; nucleotides not matched to a gene: 4. The chain's CDR3 is CASSTGTGVYNEQFF. The CDR3 DNA follows: TGTGCCAGCAGCACCGGGACAGGGGTCTACAATGAGCAGTTCTTC.

The genes are TRBV28 and TRBJ2-7, with D perhaps TRBD2 (5 bases). V was cut by 8 bases and J by 0 bases, with 5 bases left in between. CDR3 length equals 11 residues. Germline lookup yields CDR1 MDHEN and CDR2 SYDVKM. CDR3 loop: CASRDSYEQYF. The CDR3 DNA follows: TGTGCCAGCCGGGACTCCTACGAGCAGTACTTC.

V usage is TRBV2 and J usage is TRBJ2-7, with D unresolved. The CDR3 extends over 14 amino acids. V lost 4 bases, J lost 0 bases, and 10 bases lay in between. Germline values: CDR1 SNHLY, CDR2 FYNNEI. The CDR3: CASSVLRSSYEQYF. DNA of the CDR3: TGTGCCAGCAGTGTTCTAAGGAGCTCCTACGAGCAGTACTTC.

This clone has a single count. V usage is TRBV28 and J usage is TRBJ2-1; D ambiguous. V lost 5 bases and J 1 base, leaving 9 bases between the germline ends. Germline values: CDR1 MDHEN, CDR2 SYDVKM. This CDR3 is 14 amino acids long. CDR3 in amino acids: CASSPDLSYNEQFF. CDR3 bases: TGTGCCAGCAGTCCTGACTTATCCTACAATGAGCAGTTCTTC.

The chain joins TRBV6-5 to TRBJ2-1, with 11 bases lining up with TRBD1. J lost 6 bases, V lost 5 bases, and 6 bases had no gene match. The CDR3 has 15 amino acids. In germline, CDR1 is MNHEY, CDR2 SVGAGI. CDR3 nucleotide sequence: TGTGCCAGCAGTCGACGGACAGGGGGCTTCAATGAGCAGTTCTTC. Translated: CASSRRTGGFNEQFF.